One TCR beta chain is described in this entry. V lost 6 bases and J 4 bases, leaving 15 bases between the germline ends. The CDR3 has 15 amino acids. One entry per CDR3 protein results from TCRdb running MiXCR on the RT-PCR reads. The sample holds about 680,000 distinct CDR3 sequences, over 12% seen once. The chain has TRBV12-3 or TRBV12-4 and TRBJ2-2, with D maybe TRBD2 (5 bases). What was sequenced was memory CD4+ T cells from blood. This clonotype was obtained from a female donor in good health, serving as a healthy control. The CDR3 bases are TGTGCCAGCAGCCAAAAAGGAGGTGGCACCGGGGAGCTGTTTTTT. This gives the protein CASSQKGGGTGELFF.